Sequencing of this TCR beta chain was carried out in a study of blood T cell repertoires in COVID-19. Across the study: Sources were T cells, B-cell-depleted T cells, or PBMCs; the material itself was cDNA or gDNA.

The method was immunoSEQ multiplex PCR; TCRdb's version includes in-frame clones alone and lacks a portion of them. There are under 400,000 clones in the sample; roughly 90% occur only once, and 2.9% lies in the top ten. Trimming shortened V by 1 base and J by 5 bases, and 11 bases separated the two germline ends. The CDR3 is 13 residues long. CDR1 and CDR2 (germline): GTSNPN, SVGIG (reference sequence). The chain carries TRBV30 and TRBJ2-5; no clear D. The clonotype comes from a woman aged 30 to 39 with COVID-19, enrolled during active disease. The sample taken for sequencing was peripheral blood. The CDR3 coding sequence is TGTGCCTGGAGTGGATTCAAAGCGGAGACCCAGTACTTC. Its protein is CAWSGFKAETQYF.